The source of this T cell receptor (beta chain) is a study of cytotoxic CD8 clonotypes in ibrutinib-treated CLL. The wider study: Responses: around 25 partial, 2 complete; after median around 64 months, about 15 stayed remitted, around twelve progressed. Study-wide results and caveats: Collection times varied between progressing and sustained-remission patients. Upon ibrutinib response clonality rose, and upon progression it fell back toward baseline.

About this clone: Antigen specificity is unknown.

The repertoire was sequenced with immunoSEQ multiplex PCR; TCRdb's copy has only in-frame clones and lacks some. The table has approximately 100,000 clones, more than 70% seen once. The CDR3 covers 11 residues. Trimming left V 3 bases short and J 13 bases short, with 15 bases between. Germline lookup yields CDR1 GTSNPN and CDR2 SVGIG (reference sequence). The sequence derives from a human donor with chronic lymphocytic leukemia. Material: PBMCs, obtained after 24 months of ibrutinib treatment. This chain uses TRBV30 with TRBJ1-1; weak D call: TRBD1 (5 bases). CDR3 nucleotide sequence: TGTGCCTGGAGGGCCGGGGGAGGAAGTTTCTTT. Amino acids: CAWRAGGGSFF.